A selection of T cell receptor beta chains follows, all from one sample in a study of T cell repertoires in cytomegalovirus infection. TCRdb reprocessed the reads via MiXCR and lists one record per CDR3 protein. The repertoire holds 100,000 to 150,000 distinct CDR3 sequences, with roughly a quarter as singletons. For these receptors, no antigen is known. What was sequenced was PBMCs, sequenced either directly or after in vitro stimulation (not recorded which). All receptors come from a human donor in good health (CMV status not recorded). Some clones in this sample may be carry-over from other donors' samples. Both conserved end residues are part of each CDR3. D genes are given only for firm matches. A clone size is listed for some rows: how often the clone was seen (once, few, many), or a class if it is expanded.

v_call: TRBV20-1
d_call: TRBD2
j_call: TRBJ2-7
clone_size: few
cdr3_aa: CSAKSTAGYPHEQYF
cdr3_nt: TGCAGTGCTAAAAGTACAGCGGGATATCCACACGAGCAGTACTTC

v_call: TRBV7-9
d_call: .
j_call: TRBJ2-7
clone_size: many
cdr3_aa: CASSTRWAWEVDEQYF
cdr3_nt: TGTGCCAGCAGCACCAGGTGGGCGTGGGAGGTTGACGAGCAGTACTTC

v_call: TRBV6-2/TRBV6-3
d_call: .
j_call: TRBJ2-7
clone_size: few
cdr3_aa: CASSSAPYEQYF
cdr3_nt: TGTGCCAGCAGTTCTGCGCCCTACGAGCAGTACTTC

v_call: TRBV6-8
d_call: .
j_call: TRBJ1-2
clone_size: .
cdr3_aa: CASRGGVPYGYTF
cdr3_nt: TGTGCCAGCAGGGGCGGGGTTCCCTATGGCTACACCTTC

v_call: TRBV7-2
d_call: .
j_call: TRBJ2-5
clone_size: many
cdr3_aa: CASSLPGKQETQYF
cdr3_nt: TGTGCCAGCAGCTTACCTGGAAAACAAGAGACCCAGTACTTC

v_call: TRBV6-1
d_call: .
j_call: TRBJ2-5
clone_size: few
cdr3_aa: CASSFSGTQETQYF
cdr3_nt: TGTGCCAGCAGTTTCTCCGGGACCCAAGAGACCCAGTACTTC

v_call: TRBV15
d_call: TRBD1
j_call: TRBJ2-7
clone_size: many
cdr3_aa: CATSSRQGSYEQYF
cdr3_nt: TGTGCCACCAGCAGCCGACAGGGATCCTACGAGCAGTACTTC

v_call: TRBV28
d_call: TRBD2
j_call: TRBJ2-1
clone_size: .
cdr3_aa: CASSSGGGSYNEQFF
cdr3_nt: TGTGCCAGCAGTTCGGGGGGAGGCAGCTACAATGAGCAGTTCTTC

v_call: TRBV6-1
d_call: TRBD1
j_call: TRBJ2-5
clone_size: .
cdr3_aa: CASIRDRGETQYF
cdr3_nt: TGTGCCAGCATCCGGGACAGGGGAGAGACCCAGTACTTC

v_call: TRBV28
d_call: .
j_call: TRBJ1-1
clone_size: .
cdr3_aa: CASSLSTGNTEAFF
cdr3_nt: TGTGCCAGCAGTTTATCCACGGGGAACACTGAAGCTTTCTTT

v_call: TRBV19
d_call: .
j_call: TRBJ1-5
clone_size: .
cdr3_aa: CASSSGPGYSNQPQHF
cdr3_nt: TGTGCCAGTAGCTCCGGACCTGGGTATAGCAATCAGCCCCAGCATTTT

v_call: TRBV5-5
d_call: .
j_call: TRBJ1-5
clone_size: few
cdr3_aa: CASSPGGYSNQPQHF
cdr3_nt: TGTGCCAGCAGCCCCGGGGGGTATAGCAATCAGCCCCAGCATTTT

v_call: TRBV19
d_call: TRBD1
j_call: TRBJ1-2
clone_size: few
cdr3_aa: CASSAGDRPSGGYTF
cdr3_nt: TGTGCCAGTAGTGCGGGGGACAGGCCGTCAGGTGGCTACACCTTC

v_call: TRBV19
d_call: TRBD2
j_call: TRBJ2-1
clone_size: .
cdr3_aa: CASSLGLAGALGYEQFF
cdr3_nt: TGTGCCAGTAGTCTCGGACTAGCGGGAGCCCTTGGCTATGAGCAGTTCTTC

v_call: TRBV7-8
d_call: TRBD2
j_call: TRBJ2-6
clone_size: few
cdr3_aa: CASSSTSGMAGANVLTF
cdr3_nt: TGTGCCAGCAGCTCCACTAGCGGAATGGCTGGGGCCAACGTCCTGACTTTC

v_call: TRBV7-8
d_call: TRBD1
j_call: TRBJ1-5
clone_size: many
cdr3_aa: CASSLARPGQGIQPQHF
cdr3_nt: TGTGCCAGCAGCTTAGCACGACCGGGACAGGGAATACAGCCCCAGCATTTT

v_call: TRBV29-1
d_call: .
j_call: TRBJ1-1
clone_size: few
cdr3_aa: CSVKQGLPEAFF
cdr3_nt: TGCAGCGTGAAACAGGGCCTTCCTGAAGCTTTCTTT

v_call: TRBV5-6
d_call: .
j_call: TRBJ2-2
clone_size: .
cdr3_aa: CASNADTGELFF
cdr3_nt: TGTGCCAGCAACGCGGACACCGGGGAGCTGTTTTTT

v_call: TRBV19
d_call: .
j_call: TRBJ2-6
clone_size: .
cdr3_aa: CASKLSSGANVLTF
cdr3_nt: TGTGCCAGTAAACTTTCTTCTGGGGCCAACGTCCTGACTTTC

v_call: TRBV12-5
d_call: TRBD2
j_call: TRBJ2-1
clone_size: .
cdr3_aa: CASGRGREGQGEQFF
cdr3_nt: TGTGCTAGTGGACGGGGGCGGGAGGGCCAGGGTGAGCAGTTCTTC

v_call: TRBV7-3
d_call: .
j_call: TRBJ2-5
clone_size: many
cdr3_aa: CASSRTGVGYQETQYF
cdr3_nt: TGTGCCAGCAGTCGGACGGGAGTCGGATATCAAGAGACCCAGTACTTC

v_call: TRBV4-2
d_call: .
j_call: TRBJ1-5
clone_size: few
cdr3_aa: CASSQGVSNQPQHF
cdr3_nt: TGTGCCAGCAGCCAAGGCGTCAGCAATCAGCCCCAGCATTTT

v_call: TRBV7-8
d_call: .
j_call: TRBJ1-1
clone_size: .
cdr3_aa: CASSKTRVVEAFF
cdr3_nt: TGTGCCAGCAGCAAAACCAGGGTTGTTGAAGCTTTCTTT

v_call: TRBV6-6
d_call: TRBD2
j_call: TRBJ2-3
clone_size: many
cdr3_aa: CASSYTSGRITDTQYF
cdr3_nt: TGTGCCAGCAGTTACACTAGCGGGAGGATAACAGATACGCAGTATTTT

v_call: TRBV7-3
d_call: TRBD1
j_call: TRBJ2-5
clone_size: .
cdr3_aa: CASSRTGGRETQYF
cdr3_nt: TGTGCCAGCAGCCGGACAGGGGGCCGAGAGACCCAGTACTTC

v_call: TRBV28
d_call: .
j_call: TRBJ2-6
clone_size: few
cdr3_aa: CASSFGGTGANVLTF
cdr3_nt: TGTGCCAGCAGTTTCGGGGGAACTGGGGCCAACGTCCTGACTTTC

v_call: TRBV20-1
d_call: TRBD1
j_call: TRBJ1-2
clone_size: .
cdr3_aa: CSAGRQGAGNYGYTF
cdr3_nt: TGCAGTGCAGGACGACAGGGGGCCGGTAACTATGGCTACACCTTC

v_call: TRBV20-1
d_call: .
j_call: TRBJ2-1
clone_size: few
cdr3_aa: CSARDYNEQFF
cdr3_nt: TGCAGTGCTAGGGATTACAATGAGCAGTTCTTC

v_call: TRBV7-2
d_call: .
j_call: TRBJ2-1
clone_size: .
cdr3_aa: CASSLVGEEQFF
cdr3_nt: TGTGCCAGCAGCTTAGTAGGGGAGGAGCAGTTCTTC

v_call: TRBV7-2
d_call: .
j_call: TRBJ2-7
clone_size: many
cdr3_aa: CASSLSLPYEQYF
cdr3_nt: TGTGCCAGCAGCTTATCTTTGCCCTACGAGCAGTACTTC

v_call: TRBV15
d_call: .
j_call: TRBJ2-5
clone_size: .
cdr3_aa: CATSRDTGNQYF
cdr3_nt: TGTGCCACCAGCAGAGACACAGGGAACCAGTACTTC

v_call: TRBV7-2
d_call: TRBD1
j_call: TRBJ2-3
clone_size: .
cdr3_aa: CASSPRGQTDTQYF
cdr3_nt: TGTGCCAGCAGCCCACGGGGACAGACAGATACGCAGTATTTT

v_call: TRBV5-8
d_call: TRBD2
j_call: TRBJ2-1
clone_size: .
cdr3_aa: CASSLWRGGLFNEQFF
cdr3_nt: TGTGCCAGCAGCTTGTGGCGGGGGGGCCTATTTAATGAGCAGTTCTTC

v_call: TRBV9
d_call: .
j_call: TRBJ1-5
clone_size: .
cdr3_aa: CASSEDSKNQPQHF
cdr3_nt: TGTGCCAGCAGCGAGGACAGCAAGAATCAGCCCCAGCATTTT

v_call: TRBV5-4
d_call: TRBD1
j_call: TRBJ2-1
clone_size: .
cdr3_aa: CASSLAGQETLVKQFF
cdr3_nt: TGTGCCAGCAGCTTGGCGGGACAGGAGACGTTGGTAAAGCAGTTCTTC

v_call: TRBV6-2/TRBV6-3
d_call: .
j_call: TRBJ1-1
clone_size: few
cdr3_aa: CASSYVRGMEMNTEAFF
cdr3_nt: TGTGCCAGCAGTTACGTCCGAGGGATGGAGATGAACACTGAAGCTTTCTTT

v_call: TRBV6-1
d_call: .
j_call: TRBJ1-1
clone_size: .
cdr3_aa: CASSETGQPEAFF
cdr3_nt: TGTGCCAGCAGTGAAACAGGCCAGCCCGAAGCTTTCTTT

v_call: TRBV7-9
d_call: .
j_call: TRBJ2-2
clone_size: .
cdr3_aa: CASSLGPGELFF
cdr3_nt: TGTGCCAGCAGCTTAGGTCCCGGGGAGCTGTTTTTT

v_call: TRBV7-2
d_call: .
j_call: TRBJ2-3
clone_size: few
cdr3_aa: CASSSHSPDTQYF
cdr3_nt: TGTGCCAGCAGCTCCCACAGCCCAGATACGCAGTATTTT

v_call: TRBV5-1
d_call: .
j_call: TRBJ1-1
clone_size: .
cdr3_aa: CASREGVMNTEAFF
cdr3_nt: TGCGCCAGCAGAGAAGGGGTTATGAACACTGAAGCTTTCTTT

v_call: TRBV6-1
d_call: .
j_call: TRBJ1-1
clone_size: .
cdr3_aa: CASSVRRNTEAFF
cdr3_nt: TGTGCCAGCAGTGTAAGGCGGAACACTGAAGCTTTCTTT

v_call: TRBV9
d_call: .
j_call: TRBJ2-1
clone_size: few
cdr3_aa: CASSVATETYNEQFF
cdr3_nt: TGTGCCAGCAGCGTAGCTACGGAGACCTACAATGAGCAGTTCTTC

v_call: TRBV27
d_call: TRBD1
j_call: TRBJ2-3
clone_size: few
cdr3_aa: CASSLRQGVDTQYF
cdr3_nt: TGTGCCAGCAGTTTACGCCAGGGGGTGGATACGCAGTATTTT

v_call: TRBV12-3/TRBV12-4
d_call: .
j_call: TRBJ1-2
clone_size: few
cdr3_aa: CASSFPANYGYTF
cdr3_nt: TGTGCCAGCAGTTTTCCAGCTAACTATGGCTACACCTTC

v_call: TRBV9
d_call: TRBD2
j_call: TRBJ2-3
clone_size: .
cdr3_aa: CASSVYRAGGADTQYF
cdr3_nt: TGTGCCAGCAGCGTATATCGCGCGGGAGGTGCCGATACGCAGTATTTT

v_call: TRBV10-1
d_call: .
j_call: TRBJ1-5
clone_size: .
cdr3_aa: CASSEFGAQPQHF
cdr3_nt: TGCGCCAGCAGTGAGTTCGGGGCCCAGCCCCAGCATTTT

v_call: TRBV6-1
d_call: .
j_call: TRBJ1-5
clone_size: .
cdr3_aa: CASRKHRNQPQHF
cdr3_nt: TGTGCCAGCAGAAAACACAGGAATCAGCCCCAGCATTTT